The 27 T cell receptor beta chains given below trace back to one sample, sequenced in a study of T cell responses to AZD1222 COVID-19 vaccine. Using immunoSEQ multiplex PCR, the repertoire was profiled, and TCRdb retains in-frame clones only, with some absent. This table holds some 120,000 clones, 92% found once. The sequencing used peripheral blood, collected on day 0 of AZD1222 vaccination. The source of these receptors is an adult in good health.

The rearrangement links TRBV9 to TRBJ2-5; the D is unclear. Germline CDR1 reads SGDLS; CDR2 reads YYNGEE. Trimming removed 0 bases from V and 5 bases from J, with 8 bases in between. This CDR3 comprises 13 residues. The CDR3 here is CASSVALEETQYF. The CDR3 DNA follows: TGTGCCAGCAGCGTAGCTCTAGAGGAGACCCAGTACTTC.

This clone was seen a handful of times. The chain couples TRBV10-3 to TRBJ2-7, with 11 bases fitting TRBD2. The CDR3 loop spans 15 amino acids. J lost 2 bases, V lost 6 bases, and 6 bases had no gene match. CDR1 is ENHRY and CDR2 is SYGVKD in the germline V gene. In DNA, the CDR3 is TGTGCCATCAGGGCTTCGACTAGCGGGGCCTACGAGCAGTACTTC. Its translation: CAIRASTSGAYEQYF.

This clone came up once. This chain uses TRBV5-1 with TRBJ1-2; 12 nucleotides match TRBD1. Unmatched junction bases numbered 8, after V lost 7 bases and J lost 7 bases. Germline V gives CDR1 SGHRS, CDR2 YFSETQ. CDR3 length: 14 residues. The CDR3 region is CASGPGQGAVGYTF. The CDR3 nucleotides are TGCGCCAGCGGTCCGGGACAGGGGGCGGTTGGCTACACCTTC.

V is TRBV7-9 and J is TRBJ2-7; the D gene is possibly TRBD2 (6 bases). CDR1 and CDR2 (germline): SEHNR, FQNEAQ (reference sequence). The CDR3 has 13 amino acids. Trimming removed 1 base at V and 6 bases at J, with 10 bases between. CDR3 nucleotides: TGTGCCAGCAGCTTAGACGGGAGCGTCGAGCAGTACTTC. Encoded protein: CASSLDGSVEQYF.

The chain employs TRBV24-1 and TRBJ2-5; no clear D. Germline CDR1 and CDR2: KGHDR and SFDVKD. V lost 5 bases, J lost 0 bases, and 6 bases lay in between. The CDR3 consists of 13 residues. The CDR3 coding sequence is TGTGCCACCAGTGCGGCGTACCAAGAGACCCAGTACTTC. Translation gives CATSAAYQETQYF.

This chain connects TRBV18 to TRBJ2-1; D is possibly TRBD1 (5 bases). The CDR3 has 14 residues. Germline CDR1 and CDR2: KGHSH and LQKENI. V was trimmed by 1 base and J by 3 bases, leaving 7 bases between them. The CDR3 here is CASSPQGFYNEQFF. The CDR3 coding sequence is TGTGCCAGCTCACCACAGGGGTTCTACAATGAGCAGTTCTTC.

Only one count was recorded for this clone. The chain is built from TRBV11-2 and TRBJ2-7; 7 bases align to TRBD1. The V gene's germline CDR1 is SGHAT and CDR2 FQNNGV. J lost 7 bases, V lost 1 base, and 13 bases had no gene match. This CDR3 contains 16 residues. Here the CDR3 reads CASSLGLVGGFGEQYF. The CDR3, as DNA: TGTGCCAGCAGCTTAGGACTGGTAGGGGGCTTCGGGGAGCAGTACTTC.

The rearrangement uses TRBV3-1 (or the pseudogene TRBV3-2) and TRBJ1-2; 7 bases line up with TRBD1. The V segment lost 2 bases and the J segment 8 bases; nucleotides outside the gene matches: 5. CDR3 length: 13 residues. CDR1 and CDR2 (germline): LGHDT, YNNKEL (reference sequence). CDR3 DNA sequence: TGTGCCAGCAGCCAATGGGACAGCAGGGGCTACACCTTC. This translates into CASSQWDSRGYTF.

The CDR3 loop reads CSVAGQQKNIQYF. CDR3 DNA: TGCAGCGTCGCCGGACAACAAAAAAACATTCAGTACTTC. The rearrangement joins TRBV29-1 to TRBJ2-4; possibly TRBD1 for D (5 bases). V was trimmed by 6 bases and J by 4 bases, leaving 13 bases between them. The germline gives CDR1 SQVTM, CDR2 ANQGSEA. There are 13 residues in the CDR3.

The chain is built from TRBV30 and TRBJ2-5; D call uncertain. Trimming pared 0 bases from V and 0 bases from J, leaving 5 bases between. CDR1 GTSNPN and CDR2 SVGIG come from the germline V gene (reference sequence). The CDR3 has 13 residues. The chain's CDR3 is CAWSVQNQETQYF. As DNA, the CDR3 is TGTGCCTGGAGTGTTCAGAACCAAGAGACCCAGTACTTC. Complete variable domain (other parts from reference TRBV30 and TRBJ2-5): SQTIHQWPATLVQPVGSPLSLECTVEGTSNPNLYWYRQAAGRGLQLLFYSVGIGQISSEVPQNLSASRPQDRQFILSSKKLLLSDSGFYLCAWSVQNQETQYFGPGTRLLVL.

The DNA for the CDR3 is TGTGCCAGCAGCTTTCTGACAGAAGACAATGAGCAGTTCTTC. Translating gives CASSFLTEDNEQFF. The chain has TRBV7-9 and TRBJ2-1; D is possibly TRBD1 (5 bases). The V end was cut by 3 bases, the J end by 5 bases, with 11 bases between. Germline V gene lookup returns CDR1 SEHNR and CDR2 FQNEAQ (reference sequence). The CDR3 is made up of 14 amino acids.

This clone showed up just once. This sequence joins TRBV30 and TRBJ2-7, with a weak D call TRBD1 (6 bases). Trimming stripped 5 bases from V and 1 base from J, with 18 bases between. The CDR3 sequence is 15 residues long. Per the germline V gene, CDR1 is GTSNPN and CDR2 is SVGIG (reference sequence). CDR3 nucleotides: TGTGCCTGGGGATCCGCAGGGGAAACATCCTACGAGCAGTACTTC. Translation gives CAWGSAGETSYEQYF.

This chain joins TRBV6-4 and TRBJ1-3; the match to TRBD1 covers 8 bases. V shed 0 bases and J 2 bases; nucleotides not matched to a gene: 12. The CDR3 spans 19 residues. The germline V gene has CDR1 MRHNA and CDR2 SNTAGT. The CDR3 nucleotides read TGTGCCAGCAGTGACTCTTGCAGGGGGCATAGAAGGGCTGGAAACACCATATATTTT. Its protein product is CASSDSCRGHRRAGNTIYF.

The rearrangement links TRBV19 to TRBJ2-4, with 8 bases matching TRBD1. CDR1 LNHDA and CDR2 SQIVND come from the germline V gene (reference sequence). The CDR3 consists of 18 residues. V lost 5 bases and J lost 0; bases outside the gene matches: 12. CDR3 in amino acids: CASSARTGSYLAKNIQYF. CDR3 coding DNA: TGTGCCAGTAGTGCCCGGACAGGGTCCTATTTAGCCAAAAACATTCAGTACTTC.

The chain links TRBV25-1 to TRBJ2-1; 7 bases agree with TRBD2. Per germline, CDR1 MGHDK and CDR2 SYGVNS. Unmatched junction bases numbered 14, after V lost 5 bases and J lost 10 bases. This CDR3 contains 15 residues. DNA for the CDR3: TGTGCCAGCAGTCTACGCCACGGGACTATAGGCGAGCAGTTCTTC. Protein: CASSLRHGTIGEQFF.

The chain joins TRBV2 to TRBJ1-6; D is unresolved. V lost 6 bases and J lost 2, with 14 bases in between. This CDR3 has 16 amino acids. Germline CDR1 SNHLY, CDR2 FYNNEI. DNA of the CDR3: TGTGCCAGCAGCCTCCAGGAAGTTGCCTATAATTCACCCCTCCACTTT. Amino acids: CASSLQEVAYNSPLHF. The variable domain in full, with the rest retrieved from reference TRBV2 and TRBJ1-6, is EPEVTQTPSHQVTQMGQEVILRCVPISNHLYFYWYRQILGQKVEFLVSFYNNEISEKSEIFDDQFSVERPDGSNFTLKIRSTKLEDSAMYFCASSLQEVAYNSPLHFGNGTRLTVT.

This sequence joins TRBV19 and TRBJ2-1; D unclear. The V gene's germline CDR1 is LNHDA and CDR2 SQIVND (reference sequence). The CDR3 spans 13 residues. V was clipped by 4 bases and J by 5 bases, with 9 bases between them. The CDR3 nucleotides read TGTGCCAGTAGTACCAATAGTAACAATGAGCAGTTCTTC. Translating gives CASSTNSNNEQFF.

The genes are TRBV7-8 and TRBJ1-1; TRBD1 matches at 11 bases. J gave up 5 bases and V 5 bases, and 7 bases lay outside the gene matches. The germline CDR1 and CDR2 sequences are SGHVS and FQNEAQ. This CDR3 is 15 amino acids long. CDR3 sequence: CASSHRTGGWTEAFF. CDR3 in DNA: TGTGCCAGCAGCCACAGGACAGGGGGCTGGACTGAAGCTTTCTTT.

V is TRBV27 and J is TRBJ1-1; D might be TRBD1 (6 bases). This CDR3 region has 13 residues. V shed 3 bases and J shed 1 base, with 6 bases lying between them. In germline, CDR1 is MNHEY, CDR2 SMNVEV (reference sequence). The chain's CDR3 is CASSLGQNTEAFF. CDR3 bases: TGTGCCAGCAGTTTGGGACAGAACACTGAAGCTTTCTTT.

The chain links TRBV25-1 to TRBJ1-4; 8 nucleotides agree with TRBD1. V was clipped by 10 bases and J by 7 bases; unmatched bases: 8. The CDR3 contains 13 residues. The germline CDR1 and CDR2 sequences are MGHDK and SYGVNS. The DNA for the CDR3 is TGTGCCACCGGACAGGGACCCTCTGAAAAACTGTTTTTT. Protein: CATGQGPSEKLFF. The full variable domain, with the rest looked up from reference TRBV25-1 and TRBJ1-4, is EADIYQTPRYLVIGTGKKITLECSQTMGHDKMYWYQQDPGMELHLIHYSYGVNSTEKGDLSSESTVSRIRTEHFPLTLESARPSHTSQYLCATGQGPSEKLFFGSGTQLSVL.

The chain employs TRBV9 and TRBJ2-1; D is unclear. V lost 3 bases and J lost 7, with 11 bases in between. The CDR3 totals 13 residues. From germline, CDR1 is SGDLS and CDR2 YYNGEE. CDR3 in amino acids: CASSEDPRNEQFF. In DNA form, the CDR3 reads TGTGCCAGCAGCGAGGACCCTCGGAATGAGCAGTTCTTC. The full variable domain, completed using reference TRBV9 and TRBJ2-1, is DSGVTQTPKHLITATGQRVTLRCSPRSGDLSVYWYQQSLDQGLQFLIQYYNGEERAKGNILERFSAQQFPDLHSELNLSSLELGDSALYFCASSEDPRNEQFFGPGTRLTVL.

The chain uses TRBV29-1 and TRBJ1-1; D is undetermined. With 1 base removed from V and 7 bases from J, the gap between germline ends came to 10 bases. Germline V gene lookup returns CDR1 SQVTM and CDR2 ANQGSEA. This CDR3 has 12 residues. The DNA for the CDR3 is TGCAGCGTTGAAGTGGGATATTTTGAAGCTTTCTTT. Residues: CSVEVGYFEAFF.

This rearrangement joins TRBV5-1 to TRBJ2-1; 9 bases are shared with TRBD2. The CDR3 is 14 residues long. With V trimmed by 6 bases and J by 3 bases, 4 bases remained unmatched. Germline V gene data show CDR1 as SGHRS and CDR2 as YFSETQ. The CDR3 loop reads CASKGAGGYNEQFF. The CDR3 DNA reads TGCGCCAGCAAAGGAGCGGGAGGCTACAATGAGCAGTTCTTC.

The CDR3 nucleotides read TGTGCCAGCTCACCTGTCGCCGGGGGCGAAAAACTGTTTTTT. This sequence encodes CASSPVAGGEKLFF. This sequence joins TRBV18 and TRBJ1-4; D is perhaps TRBD1 (6 bases). The V gene lost 3 bases and the J gene lost 8 bases, with 13 bases spanning the gap. This CDR3 is 14 amino acids long. Germline assignment: CDR1 KGHSH and CDR2 LQKENI.

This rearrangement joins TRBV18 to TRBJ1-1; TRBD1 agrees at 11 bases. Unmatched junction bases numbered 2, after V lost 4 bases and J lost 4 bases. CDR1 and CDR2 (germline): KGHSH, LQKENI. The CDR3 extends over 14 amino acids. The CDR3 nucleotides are TGTGCCAGCTCACTGGGACAGGGGGGCACTGAAGCTTTCTTT. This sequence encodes CASSLGQGGTEAFF.

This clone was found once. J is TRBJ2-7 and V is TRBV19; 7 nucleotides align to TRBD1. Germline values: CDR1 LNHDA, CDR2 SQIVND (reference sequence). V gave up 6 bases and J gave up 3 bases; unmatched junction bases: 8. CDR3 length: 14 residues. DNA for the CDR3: TGTGCCAGTAGCAAACAGGGACAGCACTACGAGCAGTACTTC. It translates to CASSKQGQHYEQYF.

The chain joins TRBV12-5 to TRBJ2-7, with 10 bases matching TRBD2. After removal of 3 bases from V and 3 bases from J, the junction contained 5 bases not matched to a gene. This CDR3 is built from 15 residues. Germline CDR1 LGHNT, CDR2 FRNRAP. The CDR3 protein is CASGLRLAGLYEQYF. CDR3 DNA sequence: TGTGCTAGTGGTTTAAGACTAGCGGGCCTCTACGAGCAGTACTTC.